The subject of this entry is one T cell receptor (beta chain). The sample originates from a study of cytomegalovirus exposure and HLA in healthy donors. Separate from the approximately 700-subject first cohort was the approximately 130-subject validation cohort, to which the donors belonged. TCRdb keeps only in-frame clones here, not all; method: immunoSEQ multiplex PCR. The profile shows around 200,000 clones, about 86% of them singletons. Germline loops: CDR1 SGHAT, CDR2 FQNNGV. CDR3 length equals 15 residues. V was pared by 3 bases and J by 2 bases, with 13 bases between. This chain uses TRBV11-2 with TRBJ2-5, with D possibly matching TRBD1 (6 bases). This clonotype was obtained from a woman younger than 30 in good health and CMV-seronegative. The material sequenced was PBMCs. The CDR3: CASSLSLGGQETQYF. In DNA, the CDR3 is TGTGCCAGCAGCTTGAGTCTAGGGGGACAAGAGACCCAGTACTTC.